These 3 T cell receptor beta chains were all obtained from the same sample, sequenced in a study of blood T cells in healthy people across ages. For the second PCR, which ran for roughly 6 to 12 cycles, a sample-barcoded 5' primer and a J-beta primer mix were used. In TCRdb, the 5' RACE reads were re-called with MiXCR into one record per CDR3 protein. The sample gives 800,000 to 1,300,000 distinct CDR3 sequences, around 27% of which show up once; around 0.7% is in the top ten. This sample was also put to use in a study of T cells of mothers and their children.

Sequencing input: blood. The receptors shown here come from a girl between 2 and 10 years old in good health.

V is TRBV29-1 and J is TRBJ2-1; tentative D call: TRBD1 (6 bases). CDR3 length: 16 residues. The germline V gene has CDR1 SQVTM and CDR2 ANQGSEA. Trimming took off 1 base at V and 0 bases at J, with 13 bases between the two ends. Here the CDR3 DNA reads TGCAGCGTTGAAGGGGGGCTAGTCCTCTCCTACAATGAGCAGTTCTTC. Translation gives CSVEGGLVLSYNEQFF.

The chain uses TRBV5-1 and TRBJ2-7; 7 bases match TRBD1. V shed 0 bases and J 0 bases; nucleotides not matched to a gene: 3. Germline-derived CDR1 and CDR2 are SGHRS and YFSETQ. This CDR3 spans 15 amino acids. CDR3 nucleotides: TGCGCCAGCAGCTTGGACAGGGGTACCTCCTACGAGCAGTACTTC. It codes for CASSLDRGTSYEQYF.

The CDR3: CSAREITEAFF. For the CDR3, the DNA is TGCAGTGCTAGGGAAATAACTGAAGCTTTCTTT. V gene TRBV20-1 combines with J gene TRBJ1-1; D is unclear. CDR3 length: 11 amino acids. Germline V gene data show CDR1 as DFQATT and CDR2 as SNEGSKA (reference sequence). Trimming stripped 3 bases from V and 5 bases from J, with 7 bases between.